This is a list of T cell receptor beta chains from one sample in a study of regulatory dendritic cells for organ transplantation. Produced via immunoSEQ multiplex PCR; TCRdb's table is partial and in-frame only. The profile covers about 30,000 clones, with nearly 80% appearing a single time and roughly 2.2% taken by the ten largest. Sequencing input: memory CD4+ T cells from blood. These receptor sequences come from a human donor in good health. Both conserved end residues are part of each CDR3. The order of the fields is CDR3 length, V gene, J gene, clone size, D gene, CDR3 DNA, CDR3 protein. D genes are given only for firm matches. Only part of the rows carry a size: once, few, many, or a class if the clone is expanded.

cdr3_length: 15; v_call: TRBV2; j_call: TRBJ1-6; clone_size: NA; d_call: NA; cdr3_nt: TGTGCCAGCAGTGTGCAAGGGGACGACAATTCACCCCTCCACTTT; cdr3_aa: CASSVQGDDNSPLHF
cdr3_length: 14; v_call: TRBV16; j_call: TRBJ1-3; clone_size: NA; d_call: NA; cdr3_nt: TGTGCCAGCAGCCAGGGGACTTGGAGGAACACCATATATTTT; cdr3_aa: CASSQGTWRNTIYF
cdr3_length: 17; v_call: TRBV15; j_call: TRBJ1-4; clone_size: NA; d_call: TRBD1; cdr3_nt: TGTGCCACCAGCAGAGGTCCCCCGACAGGGCCTAATGAAAAACTGTTTTTT; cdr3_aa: CATSRGPPTGPNEKLFF
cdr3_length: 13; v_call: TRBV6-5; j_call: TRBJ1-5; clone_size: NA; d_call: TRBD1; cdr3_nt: TGTGCCAGCAGCCCACAGGGGAATCAGCCCCAGCATTTT; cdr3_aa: CASSPQGNQPQHF
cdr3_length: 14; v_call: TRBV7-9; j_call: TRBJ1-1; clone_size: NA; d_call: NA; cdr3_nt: TGTGCCAGCAGCTTAGCGATAGTGAACACTGAAGCTTTCTTT; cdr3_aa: CASSLAIVNTEAFF
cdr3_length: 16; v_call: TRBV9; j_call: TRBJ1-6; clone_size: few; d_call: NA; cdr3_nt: TGTGCCAGCAGCGTAGGAGGGGCTCGGGGTGGTTCACCCCTCCACTTT; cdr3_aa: CASSVGGARGGSPLHF
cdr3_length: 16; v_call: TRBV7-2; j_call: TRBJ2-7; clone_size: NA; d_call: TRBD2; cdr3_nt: TGTGCCAGCAGCTTAGATTCTTTCTTTTTCGGGGGGGAGCAGTACTTC; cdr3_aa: CASSLDSFFFGGEQYF
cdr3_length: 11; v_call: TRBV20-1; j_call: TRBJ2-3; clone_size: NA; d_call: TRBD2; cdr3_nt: TGCAGTGCTCCGACTAGCCGTACGCAGTATTTT; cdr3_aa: CSAPTSRTQYF
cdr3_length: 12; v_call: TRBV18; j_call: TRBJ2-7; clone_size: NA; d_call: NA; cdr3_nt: TGTGCCAGCTCTCTAAGCTCCTACGAGCAGTACTTC; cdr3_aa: CASSLSSYEQYF
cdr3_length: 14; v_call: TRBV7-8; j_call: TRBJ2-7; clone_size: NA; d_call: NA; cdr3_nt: TGTGCCAGCAGCCTTGCCGCACCAGAGGGCGAGCAGTACTTC; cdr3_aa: CASSLAAPEGEQYF
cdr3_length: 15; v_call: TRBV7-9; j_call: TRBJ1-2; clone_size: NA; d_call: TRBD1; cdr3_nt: TGTGCCAGCAGCTACGCCCGGACAGGGACCTATGGCTACACCTTC; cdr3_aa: CASSYARTGTYGYTF
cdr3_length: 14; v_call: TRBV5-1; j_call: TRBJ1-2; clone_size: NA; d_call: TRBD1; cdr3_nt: TGCGCCAGCAGACAGGGGGGGTCGAGCTATGGCTACACCTTC; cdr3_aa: CASRQGGSSYGYTF
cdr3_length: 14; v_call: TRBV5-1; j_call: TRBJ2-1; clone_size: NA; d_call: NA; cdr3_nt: TGCGCCAGCAGCCTCGGATTTTCCTACAATGAGCAGTTCTTC; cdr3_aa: CASSLGFSYNEQFF
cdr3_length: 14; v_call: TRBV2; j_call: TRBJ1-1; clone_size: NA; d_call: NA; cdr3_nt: TGTGCCAGCAGGGAAACTCTCAGACCCGAGTTGGGTTTCTTT; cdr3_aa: CASRETLRPELGFF
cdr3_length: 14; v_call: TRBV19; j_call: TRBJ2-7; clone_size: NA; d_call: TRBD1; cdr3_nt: TGTGCCAGTAGTTCCAGACAGGGGTTCCACGAGCAGTACTTC; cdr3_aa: CASSSRQGFHEQYF
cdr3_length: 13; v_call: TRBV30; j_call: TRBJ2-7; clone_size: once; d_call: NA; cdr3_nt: TGTGCCTGGAGTGTACTCGAAACCTACGAGCAGTACTTC; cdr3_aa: CAWSVLETYEQYF
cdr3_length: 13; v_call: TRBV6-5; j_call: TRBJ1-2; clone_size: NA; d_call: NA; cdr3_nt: TGTGCCAGCACCAGGGGACCGGCCTATGGCTACACCTTC; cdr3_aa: CASTRGPAYGYTF
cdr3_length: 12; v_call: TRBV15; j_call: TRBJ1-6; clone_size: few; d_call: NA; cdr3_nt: TGTGCCACCAGTCAGGATAATTCACCCCTCCACTTT; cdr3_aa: CATSQDNSPLHF
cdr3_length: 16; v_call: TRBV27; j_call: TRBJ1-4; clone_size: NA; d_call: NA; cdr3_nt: TGTGCCAGCAGTCCCGGGTATTCCGGGTCTATAGGAAAACTGTTTTTT; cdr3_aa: CASSPGYSGSIGKLFF
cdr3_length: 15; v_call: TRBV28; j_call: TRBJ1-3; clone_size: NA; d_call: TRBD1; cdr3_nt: TGTGCCAGCACCCCAGGGGGGAGCTCTGGAAACACCATATATTTT; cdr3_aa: CASTPGGSSGNTIYF
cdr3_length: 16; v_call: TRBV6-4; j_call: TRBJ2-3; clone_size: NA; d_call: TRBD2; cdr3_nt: TGTGCCAGCAGTGACTCGAGCGGGGGGCCCACAGATACGCAGTATTTT; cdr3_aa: CASSDSSGGPTDTQYF
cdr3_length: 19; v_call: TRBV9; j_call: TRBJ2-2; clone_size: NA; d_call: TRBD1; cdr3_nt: TGTGCCAGCAGCGTAGACAGCAGGGGGGACAGGGGGCACGCCGGGGAGCTGTTTTTT; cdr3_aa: CASSVDSRGDRGHAGELFF
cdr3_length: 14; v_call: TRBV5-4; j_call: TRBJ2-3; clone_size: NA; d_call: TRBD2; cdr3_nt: TGTGCCAGCAGCTCCGGGGGGGCGCGTGATACGCAGTATTTT; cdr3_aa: CASSSGGARDTQYF
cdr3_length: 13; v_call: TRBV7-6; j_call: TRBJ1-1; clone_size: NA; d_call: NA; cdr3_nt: TGTGCCAGCACACAACAAGAGAACACTGAAGCTTTCTTT; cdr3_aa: CASTQQENTEAFF
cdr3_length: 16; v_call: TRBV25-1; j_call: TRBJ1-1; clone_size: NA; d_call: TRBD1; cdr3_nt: TGTGCCAGCAGTGGGGACAGGGGGCTCGGGAACACTGAAGCTTTCTTT; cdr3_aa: CASSGDRGLGNTEAFF
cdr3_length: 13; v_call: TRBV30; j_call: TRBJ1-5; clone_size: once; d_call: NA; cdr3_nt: TGTGCCTGGAGCTCGACAGACAATCAGCCCCAGCATTTT; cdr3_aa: CAWSSTDNQPQHF
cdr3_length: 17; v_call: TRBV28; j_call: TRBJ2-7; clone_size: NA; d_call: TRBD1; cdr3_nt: TGTGCCAGCAGTTTTAATATGGGACAGGCTCTGGTCTACGAGCAGTACTTC; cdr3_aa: CASSFNMGQALVYEQYF
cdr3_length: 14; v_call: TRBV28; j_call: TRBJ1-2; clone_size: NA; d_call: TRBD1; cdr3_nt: TGTGCCAGCAGTCCCGGACAGGGCAACTATGGCTACACCTTC; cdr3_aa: CASSPGQGNYGYTF
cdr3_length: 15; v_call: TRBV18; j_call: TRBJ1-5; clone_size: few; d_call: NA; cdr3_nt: TGTGCCAGCTCACCCAATACAGGAGCCAATCAGCCCCAGCATTTT; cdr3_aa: CASSPNTGANQPQHF
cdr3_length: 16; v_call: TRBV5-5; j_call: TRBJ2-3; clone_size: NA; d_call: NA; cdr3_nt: TGTGCCAGCAGCTTAGGGGCCCGGGAGTGGACAGATACGCAGTATTTT; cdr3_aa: CASSLGAREWTDTQYF
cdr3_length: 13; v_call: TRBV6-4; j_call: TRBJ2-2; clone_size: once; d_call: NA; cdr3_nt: TGTGCCAGCAGTGAAGTAACTACCGGGGAGCTGTTTTTT; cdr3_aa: CASSEVTTGELFF
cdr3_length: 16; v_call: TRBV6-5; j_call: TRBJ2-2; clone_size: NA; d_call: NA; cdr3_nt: TGTGCCAGCAGTTACTCGACATCGCGGGGAGCCGGGGAGCTGTTTTTT; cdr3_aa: CASSYSTSRGAGELFF
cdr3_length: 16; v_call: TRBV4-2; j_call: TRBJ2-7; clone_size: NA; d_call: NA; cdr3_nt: TGTGCCAGCAGCCAAGATTGGGGGGAAAAAGCCTACGAGCAGTACTTC; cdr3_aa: CASSQDWGEKAYEQYF
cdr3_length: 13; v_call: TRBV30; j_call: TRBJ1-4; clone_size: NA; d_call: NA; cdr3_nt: TGTGCCTGGAGTACGGGGGCCAATGAAAAACTGTTTTTT; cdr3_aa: CAWSTGANEKLFF
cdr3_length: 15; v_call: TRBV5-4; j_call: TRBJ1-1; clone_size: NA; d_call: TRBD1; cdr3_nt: TGTGCCAGCAGCCCAACAGGGGGCAGTCTGACTGAAGCTTTCTTT; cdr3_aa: CASSPTGGSLTEAFF
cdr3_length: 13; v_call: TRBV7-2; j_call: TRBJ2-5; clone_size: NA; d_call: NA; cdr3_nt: TGTGCCAGCAGCTATCGAACCCAAGAGACCCAGTACTTC; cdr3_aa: CASSYRTQETQYF
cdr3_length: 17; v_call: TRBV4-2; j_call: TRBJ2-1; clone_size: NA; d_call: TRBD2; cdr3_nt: TGTGCCAGCAGCCAAGGGGGACTAGCGGGGCACTACAATGAGCAGTTCTTC; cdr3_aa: CASSQGGLAGHYNEQFF
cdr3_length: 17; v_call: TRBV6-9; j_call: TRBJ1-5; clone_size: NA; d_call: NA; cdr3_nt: TGTGCCAGCAGTTACCCTAGACGCGTGGATAGCAATCAGCCCCAGCATTTT; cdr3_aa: CASSYPRRVDSNQPQHF
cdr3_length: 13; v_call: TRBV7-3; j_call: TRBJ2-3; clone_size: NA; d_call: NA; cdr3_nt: TGTGCCAGCAGCTTGGACCTTCCAGATACGCAGTATTTT; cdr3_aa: CASSLDLPDTQYF
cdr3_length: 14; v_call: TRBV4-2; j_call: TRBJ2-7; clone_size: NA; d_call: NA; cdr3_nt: TGTGCCAGCAGCTCCGAAGTGGGCTCCTACGAGCAGTACTTC; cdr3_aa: CASSSEVGSYEQYF
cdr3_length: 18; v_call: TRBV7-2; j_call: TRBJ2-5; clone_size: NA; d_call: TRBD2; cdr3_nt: TGTGCCAGCAGCTTAGGGACTAGCGGGGGGGAAAGGAGAGAGACCCAGTACTTC; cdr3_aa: CASSLGTSGGERRETQYF
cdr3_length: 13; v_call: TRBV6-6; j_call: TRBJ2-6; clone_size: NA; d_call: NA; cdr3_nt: TGTGCCACCCAGGGTCCCTGGGCCAACGTCCTGACTTTC; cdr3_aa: CATQGPWANVLTF
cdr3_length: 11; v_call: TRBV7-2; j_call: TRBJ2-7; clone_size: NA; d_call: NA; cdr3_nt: TGTGCCAGCAGCTTATCGCCCAGTCCAGACTTC; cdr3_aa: CASSLSPSPDF
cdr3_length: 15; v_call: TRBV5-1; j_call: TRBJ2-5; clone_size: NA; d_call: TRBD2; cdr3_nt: TGCGCCAGCAGCGGACTAGCGGGAGGAGGAGAGACCCAGTACTTC; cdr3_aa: CASSGLAGGGETQYF